The 32 T cell receptor beta chains listed next were all sequenced from one sample in a study of blood T cell repertoires in COVID-19 (TCRdb year 2020). The library was produced with the immunoSEQ multiplex PCR assay. TCRdb's version of the immuneACCESS table is confined to in-frame rearrangements and falls short of the full clone set. An unresolved V gene accounts for under half of the shortfall where checked; the remainder is of unknown origin. The sample table contains about 150,000 clones; only one count was recorded for more than 65% of them. About 6.8% of the sample rests with the top ten. Sequencing used peripheral blood. The receptors shown here come from a woman in her fifties or sixties in a cohort sampled during active or convalescent COVID-19.

The CDR3 DNA follows: TGTGCCAGCAGCTACGTTAGCGGGGGCACGCATACGCAGTATTTT. Its protein product is CASSYVSGGTHTQYF. J is TRBJ2-3 and V is TRBV7-8, with 9 bases matching TRBD2. This CDR3 has 15 amino acids. The ends lost 4 bases at V and 7 bases at J; junction bases unmatched: 9. Germline V gene data show CDR1 as SGHVS and CDR2 as FQNEAQ.

V gene TRBV27 combines with J gene TRBJ1-5, with TRBD1 matching 12 bases. CDR3 length equals 15 residues. With V trimmed by 3 bases and J by 7 bases, 4 bases remained unmatched. Germline V gives CDR1 MNHEY, CDR2 SMNVEV (reference sequence). Here the CDR3 DNA reads TGTGCCAGCAGTTTGGGACAGGGGGCGGCCCAGCCCCAGCATTTT. This sequence encodes CASSLGQGAAQPQHF.

V gene TRBV10-3 combines with J gene TRBJ1-1; a possible D gene is TRBD1 (5 bases). Germline-derived CDR1 and CDR2 are ENHRY and SYGVKD. V lost 6 bases, J lost 0 bases, and 11 bases lay in between. The CDR3 spans 14 residues. The CDR3 protein is CAISLQGMNTEAFF. The CDR3 region has the DNA TGTGCCATCAGCCTCCAGGGTATGAACACTGAAGCTTTCTTT.

V gene TRBV7-9 combines with J gene TRBJ1-2, with TRBD1 matching over 8 bases. Unmatched junction bases numbered 3, after V lost 2 bases and J lost 4 bases. Germline CDR1 is SEHNR and CDR2 is FQNEAQ (reference sequence). The CDR3 totals 14 residues. This CDR3 is CASSLFGQGYGYTF. The CDR3 coding sequence is TGTGCCAGCAGCTTATTTGGACAGGGCTATGGCTACACCTTC. The variable domain in full, with the rest retrieved from reference TRBV7-9 and TRBJ1-2, is DTGVSQNPRHKITKRGQNVTFRCDPISEHNRLYWYRQTLGQGPEFLTYFQNEAQLEKSRLLSDRFSAERPKGSFSTLEIQRTEQGDSAMYLCASSLFGQGYGYTFGSGTRLTVV.

This chain uses TRBV29-1 with TRBJ2-4, with D perhaps TRBD2 (5 bases). CDR1 SQVTM and CDR2 ANQGSEA come from the germline V gene. This CDR3 comprises 13 residues. V was clipped by 4 bases and J by 8 bases, with 15 bases between them. CDR3 coding DNA: TGCAGCGTTGTCTTGGGGAGTAGGGACATTCAGTACTTC. Encoded protein: CSVVLGSRDIQYF.

The gene calls are TRBV7-2 and TRBJ2-3; D possibly corresponds to TRBD1 (7 bases). V lost 4 bases to trimming and J lost 3 bases, with 23 bases between them. The CDR3 covers 18 residues. The V gene's germline CDR1 is SGHTA and CDR2 FQGNSA. The CDR3 reads CASSSLPLRGAQTDTQYF. CDR3 nucleotide sequence: TGTGCCAGCAGCTCGTTACCCCTCAGGGGGGCGCAAACAGATACGCAGTATTTT.

The rearrangement links TRBV7-9 to TRBJ2-7; TRBD2 matches 7 bases. Germline V CDR1 and CDR2: SEHNR, FQNEAQ (reference sequence). With 2 bases clipped from V and 9 bases from J, the junction kept 4 bases outside the gene matches. The CDR3 totals 12 residues. The CDR3 DNA follows: TGTGCCAGCAGCTTAATTGGCGGGGGGCAGTACTTC. This codes for CASSLIGGGQYF.

The chain couples TRBV4-3 to TRBJ1-5, with 7 bases aligning to TRBD1. The CDR3 length is 14 residues. CDR1 and CDR2 (germline): LGHNA, YSLEER. The V and J ends lost 3 bases and 4 bases, in that order; junction bases with no gene match: 3. In DNA, the CDR3 is TGCGCCAGCAGCCAGACACAGGGGAATCAGCCCCAGCATTTT. Protein product: CASSQTQGNQPQHF.

The chain has TRBV7-8 and TRBJ2-3; 11 bases fit TRBD2. Germline loops: CDR1 SGHVS, CDR2 FQNEAQ. This CDR3 contains 15 residues. The ends lost 1 base at V and 7 bases at J; junction bases unmatched: 4. The CDR3: CASSLVAGGPNTQYF. CDR3 coding DNA: TGTGCCAGCAGCTTAGTAGCGGGGGGGCCAAATACGCAGTATTTT.

The chain employs TRBV30 and TRBJ2-3, with a tentative D call TRBD2 (7 bases). Per the germline V gene, CDR1 is GTSNPN and CDR2 is SVGIG (reference sequence). The CDR3 has 15 amino acids. Trimming removed 2 bases from V and 4 bases from J, with 16 bases in between. CDR3 DNA: TGTGCCTGGAGTACCGAGGGAGGGGGGGCAGATACGCAGTATTTT. This encodes CAWSTEGGGADTQYF.

The rearrangement joins TRBV14 to TRBJ2-5, with no clear D. The CDR3 consists of 14 residues. Between the trimmed V and J ends, which lost 1 base and 3 bases, there was a span of 9 bases. Germline assignment: CDR1 SGHDN and CDR2 FVKESK. DNA of the CDR3: TGTGCCAGCAGCCAAGGGGCACACAAAGAGACCCAGTACTTC. The encoded protein is CASSQGAHKETQYF.

V and J are TRBV18 and TRBJ1-5; TRBD1 matches at 7 bases. The CDR3 length is 18 residues. With 2 bases clipped from V and 0 bases from J, the junction kept 10 bases outside the gene matches. Germline CDR1 KGHSH, CDR2 LQKENI. CDR3 nucleotides: TGTGCCAGCTCACCATTCAGGGACAGCCAAACTAGCAATCAGCCCCAGCATTTT. Amino acid sequence: CASSPFRDSQTSNQPQHF.

J is TRBJ2-3 and V is TRBV30; TRBD1 might be the D (5 bases). The CDR3 is 13 residues long. V was clipped by 1 base and J by 4 bases, with 9 bases between them. Germline assignment: CDR1 GTSNPN and CDR2 SVGIG (reference sequence). The CDR3 nucleotides read TGTGCCTGGAGTGCCCCAGGGCCAGATACGCAGTATTTT. Its protein product is CAWSAPGPDTQYF.

The chain has TRBV5-1 and TRBJ2-1; 7 nucleotides agree with TRBD2. V dropped 4 bases and J dropped 6; count of bases not matched to a gene: 7. The CDR3 is 14 amino acids. CDR1 is SGHRS and CDR2 is YFSETQ in the germline V gene. The CDR3 sequence is CASSSGLVVNEQFF. Written as DNA, the CDR3 is TGCGCCAGCAGCAGCGGACTAGTCGTCAATGAGCAGTTCTTC.

The CDR3, as DNA: TGTGCCAGCAGTGTTATGGCCGACAGAAACACCATATATTTT. It translates to CASSVMADRNTIYF. J is TRBJ1-3 and V is TRBV2; D unclear. V lost 4 bases and J 5 bases, leaving 12 bases between the germline ends. The CDR3 is made up of 14 amino acids. Germline CDR1 reads SNHLY; CDR2 reads FYNNEI. Variable domain in full (rest from reference TRBV2 and TRBJ1-3): EPEVTQTPSHQVTQMGQEVILRCVPISNHLYFYWYRQILGQKVEFLVSFYNNEISEKSEIFDDQFSVERPDGSNFTLKIRSTKLEDSAMYFCASSVMADRNTIYFGEGSWLTVV.

The V and J genes are TRBV20-1 and TRBJ1-1, with unresolved D. Trimming removed 3 bases at V and 7 bases at J, with 9 bases between. The CDR3 runs 11 residues. Per the germline V gene, CDR1 is DFQATT and CDR2 is SNEGSKA (reference sequence). CDR3 DNA: TGCAGTGCTAGGGAGCCAATTGAAGCTTTCTTT. Protein: CSAREPIEAFF.

The CDR3 reads CASSANQQGPNQPQHF. In DNA, the CDR3 is TGTGCCAGCTCCGCTAACCAACAGGGGCCCAATCAGCCCCAGCATTTT. This chain uses TRBV18 with TRBJ1-5; TRBD1 aligns across 7 bases. This CDR3 has 16 residues. Trimming cost V 6 bases and J 3 bases; bases outside gene matches: 11. CDR1 is KGHSH, CDR2 LQKENI, per germline.

The rearrangement links TRBV28 to TRBJ2-7; the D gene is possibly TRBD1 (6 bases). This CDR3 contains 14 residues. V lost 0 bases and J 5 bases, leaving 11 bases between the germline ends. Germline CDR1 reads MDHEN; CDR2 reads SYDVKM. The CDR3 here is CASSLWRTADEQYF. The CDR3, as DNA: TGTGCCAGCAGTTTATGGCGGACAGCGGACGAGCAGTACTTC.

This sequence joins TRBV4-3 and TRBJ1-6; no reliable D call. V shed 0 bases and J shed 8 bases, with 14 bases lying between them. The CDR3 loop spans 16 amino acids. Germline values: CDR1 LGHNA, CDR2 YSLEER. For the CDR3, the DNA is TGCGCCAGCAGCCAAGATGTAGAGGGCACCCATTCACCCCTCCACTTT. Translating gives CASSQDVEGTHSPLHF.

In this sample, this clone turned up once. The chain employs TRBV12-2 and TRBJ1-3. TRBV12-2 is assigned pseudogene status. This CDR3 region has 16 residues. For the CDR3, the DNA is TGTGCAAGTCGCTTCGCGGGAGGGGACTCTGGAAACACCATATATTTT. Translated: CASRFAGGDSGNTIYF.

The chain is built from TRBV2 and TRBJ1-5, with 11 bases matching TRBD1. Germline CDR1 is SNHLY and CDR2 is FYNNEI. The CDR3 sequence is 15 residues long. J lost 2 bases, V lost 8 bases, and 5 bases had no gene match. The chain's CDR3 is CASGTGGHRNQPQHF. The CDR3 bases are TGTGCCAGCGGGACAGGGGGACATCGCAATCAGCCCCAGCATTTT. Filled out from reference TRBV2 and TRBJ1-5, the complete variable domain reads EPEVTQTPSHQVTQMGQEVILRCVPISNHLYFYWYRQILGQKVEFLVSFYNNEISEKSEIFDDQFSVERPDGSNFTLKIRSTKLEDSAMYFCASGTGGHRNQPQHFGDGTRLSIL.

The J gene is TRBJ2-5, the V gene TRBV7-2, with 7 positions matching TRBD2. Unmatched junction bases numbered 12, after V lost 6 bases and J lost 5 bases. The CDR3 consists of 15 residues. Per germline, CDR1 SGHTA and CDR2 FQGNSA. The CDR3 nucleotides are TGTGCCAGCAGTCCAAACGCGGGGGTGGGGGAGACCCAGTACTTC. Translation gives CASSPNAGVGETQYF.

The chain is built from TRBV6-2 or TRBV6-3 and TRBJ1-2; a possible D gene is TRBD1 (5 bases). Per germline, CDR1 MNHEY and CDR2 SVGEGT. This CDR3 is built from 14 residues. Trimming took 5 bases from V and 3 from J, leaving 13 bases between them. CDR3 amino acids: CASSTRVSHYGYTF. The CDR3, as DNA: TGTGCCAGCAGTACCAGGGTGTCACACTATGGCTACACCTTC.

This clone was counted between two and nine times. CDR3 sequence: CASSLTGYTDTQYF. CDR3 DNA: TGTGCCAGCAGCTTAACAGGGTACACAGATACGCAGTATTTT. The chain couples TRBV5-6 to TRBJ2-3, with D tentatively TRBD1 (6 bases). This CDR3 is 14 amino acids long. Trimming took off 2 bases at V and 2 bases at J, with 9 bases between the two ends. CDR1 is SGHDT and CDR2 is YYEEEE in the germline V gene.

V usage is TRBV10-3 and J usage is TRBJ2-1; 12 nucleotides agree with TRBD2. This CDR3 comprises 15 residues. The V gene's germline CDR1 is ENHRY and CDR2 SYGVKD. V lost 11 bases and J lost 6; bases outside the gene matches: 11. The CDR3 sequence is CASEPGLAGSNEQFF. For the CDR3, the DNA is TGTGCCTCGGAACCTGGACTAGCGGGGTCCAATGAGCAGTTCTTC.

In its sample, this clone was seen once. The rearrangement links TRBV9 to TRBJ2-3; 12 nucleotides line up with TRBD2. The CDR3 length is 16 residues. CDR1 SGDLS and CDR2 YYNGEE come from the germline V gene. The trim removed 4 bases at V and 6 bases at J, leaving 9 bases unmatched. The CDR3: CASSTLAGGRGDTQYF. CDR3 coding DNA: TGTGCCAGCAGCACCCTAGCGGGGGGGCGGGGTGATACGCAGTATTTT.

V usage is TRBV5-1 and J usage is TRBJ1-5; 8 nucleotides agree with TRBD1. This CDR3 is built from 18 residues. CDR1 and CDR2 from the germline V gene are SGHRS and YFSETQ. The junction had 12 bases not matched to a gene; V was cut back by 2 bases and J by 2 bases. As DNA, the CDR3 is TGCGCCAGCAGCTTAACGGACAGGGAGTCGTCGGGCAATCAGCCCCAGCATTTT. This codes for CASSLTDRESSGNQPQHF.

The chain has TRBV6-5 and TRBJ1-2; TRBD1 matches 8 bases. The CDR3 runs 15 residues. From germline, CDR1 is MNHEY and CDR2 SVGAGI. With V trimmed by 0 bases and J by 4 bases, 4 bases remained unmatched. In DNA form, the CDR3 reads TGTGCCAGCAGTTACTCGACAGGGGCCACCTATGGCTACACCTTC. Its translation: CASSYSTGATYGYTF.

The chain employs TRBV13 and TRBJ1-2; D is perhaps TRBD1 (6 bases). The V gene's germline CDR1 is PRHDT and CDR2 FYEKMQ (reference sequence). V was shortened by 7 bases and J by 2 bases, with 11 bases between the two germline ends. The CDR3 length is 13 residues. CDR3 sequence reads: CASTKTGNYGYTF. CDR3 nucleotide sequence: TGTGCCAGCACCAAAACAGGGAACTATGGCTACACCTTC. Drawing the rest from reference TRBV13 and TRBJ1-2, the complete variable domain is AAGVIQSPRHLIKEKRETATLKCYPIPRHDTVYWYQQGPGQDPQFLISFYEKMQSDKGSIPDRFSAQQFSDYHSELNMSSLELGDSALYFCASTKTGNYGYTFGSGTRLTVV.

Only a few counts were recorded for this clone. V gene TRBV7-9 combines with J gene TRBJ1-1; weak D call: TRBD1 (6 bases). CDR1 and CDR2 from the germline V gene are SEHNR and FQNEAQ (reference sequence). With 5 bases removed from V and 0 bases from J, the gap between germline ends came to 16 bases. This CDR3 has 16 amino acids. In nucleotides, the CDR3 is TGTGCCAGCAGCCCCCGATCGGACAGTTTGAACACTGAAGCTTTCTTT. This translates into CASSPRSDSLNTEAFF.

For the CDR3, the DNA is TGTGCCACCAGTGATTTGCCCCCTCTCGGGTCTGGGGCCAACGTCCTGACTTTC. This translates into CATSDLPPLGSGANVLTF. V and J are TRBV24-1 and TRBJ2-6; D gene uncertain. In germline, CDR1 is KGHDR, CDR2 SFDVKD. V was shortened by 0 bases and J by 1 base, with 12 bases between the two germline ends. CDR3 length equals 18 residues.

The chain has TRBV7-9 and TRBJ2-3, with 8 positions matching TRBD2. The CDR3 length is 16 residues. V shed 6 bases, J shed 5 bases, and the junction held 13 bases outside the gene matches. The V gene's germline CDR1 is SEHNR and CDR2 FQNEAQ (reference sequence). Written as DNA, the CDR3 is TGTGCCAGCAGTTATTCCCGGGGGGGCCAGGGAGATACGCAGTATTTT. Protein product: CASSYSRGGQGDTQYF. Looking up the rest from reference TRBV7-9 and TRBJ2-3 gives the full variable domain: DTGVSQNPRHKITKRGQNVTFRCDPISEHNRLYWYRQTLGQGPEFLTYFQNEAQLEKSRLLSDRFSAERPKGSFSTLEIQRTEQGDSAMYLCASSYSRGGQGDTQYFGPGTRLTVL.